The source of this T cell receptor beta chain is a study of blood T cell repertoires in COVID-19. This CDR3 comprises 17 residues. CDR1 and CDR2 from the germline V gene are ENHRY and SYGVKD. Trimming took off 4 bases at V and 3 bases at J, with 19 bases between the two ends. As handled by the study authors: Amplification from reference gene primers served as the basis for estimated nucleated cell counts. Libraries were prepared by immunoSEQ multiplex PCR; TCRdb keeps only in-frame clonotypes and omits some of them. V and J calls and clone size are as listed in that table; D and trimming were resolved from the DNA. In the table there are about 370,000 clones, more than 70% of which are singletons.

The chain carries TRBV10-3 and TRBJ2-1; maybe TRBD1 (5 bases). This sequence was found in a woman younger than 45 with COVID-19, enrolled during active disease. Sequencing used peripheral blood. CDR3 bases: TGTGCCATCAGTGGCCTCCTTACAGGAACCGACTACAATGAGCAGTTCTTC. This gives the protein CAISGLLTGTDYNEQFF.